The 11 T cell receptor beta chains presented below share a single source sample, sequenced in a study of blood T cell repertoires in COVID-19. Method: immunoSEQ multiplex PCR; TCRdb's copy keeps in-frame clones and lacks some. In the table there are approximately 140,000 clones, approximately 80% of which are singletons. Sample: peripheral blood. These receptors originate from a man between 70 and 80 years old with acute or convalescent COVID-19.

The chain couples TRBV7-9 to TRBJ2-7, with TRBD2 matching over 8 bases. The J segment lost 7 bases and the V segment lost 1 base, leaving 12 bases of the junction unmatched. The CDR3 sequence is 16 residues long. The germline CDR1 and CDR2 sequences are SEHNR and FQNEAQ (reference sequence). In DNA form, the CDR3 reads TGTGCCAGCAGCTTAGGAGGCGGGGGGCGTTGGGTTGAGCAGTACTTC. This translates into CASSLGGGGRWVEQYF.

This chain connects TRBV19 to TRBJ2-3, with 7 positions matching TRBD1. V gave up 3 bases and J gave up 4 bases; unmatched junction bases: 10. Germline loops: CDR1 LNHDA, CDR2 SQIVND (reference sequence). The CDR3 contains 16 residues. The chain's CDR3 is CASSIRQGQGADTQYF. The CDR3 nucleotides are TGTGCCAGTAGTATTCGACAGGGTCAGGGAGCAGATACGCAGTATTTT.

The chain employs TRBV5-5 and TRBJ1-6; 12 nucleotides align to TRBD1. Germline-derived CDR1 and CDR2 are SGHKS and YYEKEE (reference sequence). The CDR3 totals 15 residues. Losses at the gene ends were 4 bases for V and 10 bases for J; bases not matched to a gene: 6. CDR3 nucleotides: TGTGCCAGCAGCACCCGGGACAGGGGGCAATCACCCCTCCACTTT. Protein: CASSTRDRGQSPLHF.

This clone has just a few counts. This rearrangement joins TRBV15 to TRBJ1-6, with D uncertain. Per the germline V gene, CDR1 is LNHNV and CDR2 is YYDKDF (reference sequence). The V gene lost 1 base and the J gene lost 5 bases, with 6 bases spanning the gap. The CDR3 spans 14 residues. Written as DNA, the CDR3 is TGTGCCACCAGCAGAGCTGAGGATAATTCACCCCTCCACTTT. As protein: CATSRAEDNSPLHF.

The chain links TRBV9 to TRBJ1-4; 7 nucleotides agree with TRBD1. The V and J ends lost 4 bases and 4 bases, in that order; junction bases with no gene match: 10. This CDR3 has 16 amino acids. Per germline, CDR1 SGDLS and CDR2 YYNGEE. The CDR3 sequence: CASSPTDRAYNEKLFF. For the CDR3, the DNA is TGTGCCAGCAGCCCCACCGACAGGGCCTATAATGAAAAACTGTTTTTT.

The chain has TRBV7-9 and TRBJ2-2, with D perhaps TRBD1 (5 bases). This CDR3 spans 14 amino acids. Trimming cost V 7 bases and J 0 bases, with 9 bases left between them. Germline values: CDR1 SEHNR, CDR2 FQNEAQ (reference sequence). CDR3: CASTQDTNTGELFF. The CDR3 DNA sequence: TGTGCCAGCACCCAGGACACGAACACCGGGGAGCTGTTTTTT.

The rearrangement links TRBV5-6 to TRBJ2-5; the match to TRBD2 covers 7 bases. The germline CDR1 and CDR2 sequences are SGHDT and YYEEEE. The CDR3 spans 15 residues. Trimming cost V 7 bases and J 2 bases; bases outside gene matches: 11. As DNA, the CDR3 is TGTGCCAGCGGGGGGAGCGGACTAGTGCAAGAGACCCAGTACTTC. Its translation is CASGGSGLVQETQYF.

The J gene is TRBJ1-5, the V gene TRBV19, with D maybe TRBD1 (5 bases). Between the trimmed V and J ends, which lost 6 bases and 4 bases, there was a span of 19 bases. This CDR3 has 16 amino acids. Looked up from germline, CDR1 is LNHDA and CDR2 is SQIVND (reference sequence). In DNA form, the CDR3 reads TGTGCCAGTAGCCAGGCAGGGAGCGGGAAAAATCAGCCCCAGCATTTT. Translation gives CASSQAGSGKNQPQHF.

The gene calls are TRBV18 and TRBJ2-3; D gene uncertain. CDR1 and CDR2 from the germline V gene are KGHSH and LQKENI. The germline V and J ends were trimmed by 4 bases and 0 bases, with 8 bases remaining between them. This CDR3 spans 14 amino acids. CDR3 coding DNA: TGTGCCAGCTCACGGGCAGCTAGCACAGATACGCAGTATTTT. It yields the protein CASSRAASTDTQYF.

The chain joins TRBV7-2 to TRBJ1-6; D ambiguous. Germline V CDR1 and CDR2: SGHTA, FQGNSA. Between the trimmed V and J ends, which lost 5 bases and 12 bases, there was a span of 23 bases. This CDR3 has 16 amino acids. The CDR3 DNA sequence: TGTGCCAGCAGCCCCCGGAGCGGACCCTCTCCCAAACCCCTCCACTTT. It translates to CASSPRSGPSPKPLHF.

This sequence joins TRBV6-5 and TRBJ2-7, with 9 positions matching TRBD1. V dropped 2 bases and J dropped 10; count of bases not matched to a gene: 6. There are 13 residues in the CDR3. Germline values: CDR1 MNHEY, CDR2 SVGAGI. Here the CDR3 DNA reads TGTGCCAGCAGTTACACCCGGGACAGGGCACAGTACTTC. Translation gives CASSYTRDRAQYF.